These 24 T cell receptor beta chains were sequenced from one sample in a study of cytomegalovirus exposure and HLA in healthy donors. Only in-frame clones appear in the TCRdb table, and some are missing; sequencing was by immunoSEQ multiplex PCR. The data show about 140,000 clones, more than 75% seen once. The sample taken for sequencing was PBMCs. All receptors come from a man aged 18-30 years in good health and CMV-seropositive.

The genes are TRBV18 and TRBJ2-7; tentatively, D is TRBD1 (5 bases). The CDR3 consists of 16 residues. Germline V gene data show CDR1 as KGHSH and CDR2 as LQKENI. The V end was cut by 0 bases, the J end by 2 bases, with 14 bases between. CDR3 protein: CASSPPFRAPPYEQYF. The CDR3 coding sequence is TGTGCCAGCTCACCACCGTTCAGGGCCCCCCCCTACGAGCAGTACTTC.

The chain carries TRBV7-9 and TRBJ2-7, with 7 bases fitting TRBD2. The CDR3 spans 13 residues. Germline CDR1 and CDR2: SEHNR and FQNEAQ (reference sequence). V was pared by 10 bases and J by 3 bases, with 9 bases of the junction left unmatched. The CDR3, as DNA: TGTGCCACCGGGGGGACGGACAACTACGAGCAGTACTTC. It is translated as CATGGTDNYEQYF.

The chain combines TRBV7-3 with TRBJ2-1; 8 nucleotides line up with TRBD2. CDR1 and CDR2 (germline): SGHTA, FQGTGA. V trimming: 5 bases; J trimming: 9 bases; junction bases outside the gene matches: 12. CDR3 size: 15 residues. The CDR3 nucleotides read TGTGCCAGCAGCACTACCGGGACTAGTTCTGGTGAGCAGTTCTTC. Translated, it gives CASSTTGTSSGEQFF. Supplemented by reference TRBV7-3 and TRBJ2-1, the full variable domain reads GAGVSQTPSNKVTEKGKYVELRCDPISGHTALYWYRQSLGQGPEFLIYFQGTGAADDSGLPNDRFFAVRPEGSVSTLKIQRTERGDSAVYLCASSTTGTSSGEQFFGPGTRLTVL.

The chain is built from TRBV20-1 and TRBJ1-1; D uncertain. CDR1 DFQATT and CDR2 SNEGSKA come from the germline V gene (reference sequence). This CDR3 has 11 residues. In nucleotides, the CDR3 is TGCAGAGCCAAGGAGGGCACTGAAGCTTTCTTT. This codes for CRAKEGTEAFF.

This clone has just a few counts. This rearrangement joins TRBV6-5 to TRBJ1-2; the D gene is possibly TRBD1 (5 bases). V dropped 3 bases and J dropped 4 bases, with 18 bases sitting between them. This CDR3 comprises 16 residues. The germline gives CDR1 MNHEY, CDR2 SVGAGI. The CDR3 sequence is CASSYTMGQGGYGYTF. DNA for the CDR3: TGTGCCAGCAGTTATACGATGGGGCAGGGAGGCTATGGCTACACCTTC.

The rearrangement links TRBV15 to TRBJ2-7; no definite D call. Germline V CDR1 and CDR2: LNHNV, YYDKDF (reference sequence). The CDR3 has 17 residues. Trimming cost V 5 bases and J 4 bases, with 24 bases left between them. The CDR3 sequence is CATSSSKRRFGSYEQYF. The CDR3 coding sequence is TGTGCCACCAGCTCCTCTAAGAGGCGGTTCGGCTCTTACGAGCAGTACTTC.

CDR3: CASPHPGGIDYGYTF. For the CDR3, the DNA is TGTGCCAGCCCACACCCGGGGGGTATTGACTATGGCTACACCTTC. V usage is TRBV5-5 and J usage is TRBJ1-2, with D possibly matching TRBD1 (5 bases). V was trimmed by 7 bases and J by 3 bases, leaving 19 bases between them. CDR1 and CDR2 from the germline V gene are SGHKS and YYEKEE (reference sequence). The CDR3 has 15 amino acids.

This chain links TRBV4-1 with TRBJ2-1, with a weak D call TRBD2 (5 bases). CDR3 size: 13 residues. Germline loops: CDR1 MGHRA, CDR2 YSYEKL. V gave up 10 bases and J gave up 9 bases, with 19 bases separating them. DNA for the CDR3: TGCGCCACAAGCCAAGGCCCTAGCAGTGAGCAGTTCTTC. It is translated as CATSQGPSSEQFF.

The chain joins TRBV7-3 to TRBJ2-7, with 12 positions matching TRBD2. Per germline, CDR1 SGHTA and CDR2 FQGTGA. This CDR3 is 16 amino acids long. V was pared by 8 bases and J by 0 bases, with 8 bases of the junction left unmatched. CDR3: CASVGTSGPVSYEQYF. Written as DNA, the CDR3 is TGTGCCAGCGTAGGGACTAGCGGGCCCGTCTCCTACGAGCAGTACTTC.

The rearrangement links TRBV7-8 to TRBJ2-3; tentatively, D is TRBD1 (5 bases). The V gene's germline CDR1 is SGHVS and CDR2 FQNEAQ. CDR3 length equals 16 residues. Trimming took 2 bases from V and 0 from J, leaving 12 bases between them. DNA of the CDR3: TGTGCCAGCAGCTTACCGACAGTGGCTAGCACAGATACGCAGTATTTT. It translates to CASSLPTVASTDTQYF. The whole variable domain, remainder taken from reference TRBV7-8 and TRBJ2-3, is GAGVSQSPRYKVAKRGQDVALRCDPISGHVSLFWYQQALGQGPEFLTYFQNEAQLDKSGLPSDRFFAERPEGSVSTLKIQRTQQEDSAVYLCASSLPTVASTDTQYFGPGTRLTVL.

The chain has TRBV6-1 and TRBJ1-1; D might be TRBD1 (6 bases). Germline V gene lookup returns CDR1 MNHNS and CDR2 SASEGT. Trimming pared 0 bases from V and 4 bases from J, leaving 18 bases between. This CDR3 spans 17 amino acids. CDR3 sequence reads: CASSEARGRGWGTEAFF. Here the CDR3 DNA reads TGTGCCAGCAGTGAAGCGAGGGGCAGGGGATGGGGCACTGAAGCTTTCTTT.

The chain employs TRBV5-6 and TRBJ2-2, with 12 bases fitting TRBD1. Germline V gene lookup returns CDR1 SGHDT and CDR2 YYEEEE. The CDR3 runs to 16 residues. Trimming took 3 bases from V and 7 from J; bases not matched to a gene: 7. The CDR3 reads CASSSPGQGAGGELFF. CDR3 sequence (DNA): TGTGCCAGCAGCTCCCCGGGACAGGGGGCAGGCGGGGAGCTGTTTTTT.

This clone was seen a single time. The DNA of the CDR3 is TGTGCCAGCAGTTACTCGGGGCGAGCATTCTACGAGCAGTACTTC. Translating gives CASSYSGRAFYEQYF. The gene calls are TRBV6-5 and TRBJ2-7; TRBD1 is a possible D gene (5 bases). The germline V gene encodes CDR1 MNHEY and CDR2 SVGAGI. The V gene lost 0 bases and the J gene lost 3 bases, with 12 bases spanning the gap. CDR3 length equals 15 residues.

This sequence joins TRBV14 and TRBJ2-3; TRBD1 might be the D (6 bases). CDR1 and CDR2 (germline): SGHDN, FVKESK. There are 12 residues in the CDR3. Trimming left V 4 bases short and J 8 bases short, with 10 bases between. The CDR3: CASSPVRGTQYF. In nucleotides, the CDR3 is TGTGCCAGCAGCCCGGTCAGGGGTACGCAGTATTTT.

The CDR3 loop reads CASSFRGWDEQFF. CDR3 DNA: TGCGCCAGCAGCTTCAGGGGCTGGGATGAGCAGTTCTTC. The chain has TRBV5-1 and TRBJ2-1; weak D call: TRBD1 (6 bases). CDR1 and CDR2 from the germline V gene are SGHRS and YFSETQ. The CDR3 contains 13 residues. Between the trimmed V and J ends, which lost 2 bases and 8 bases, there was a span of 11 bases.

The V call is TRBV27, the J call TRBJ1-2; TRBD1 aligns across 9 bases. The length of the CDR3 is 14 residues. The germline V gene encodes CDR1 MNHEY and CDR2 SMNVEV (reference sequence). The junction had 10 bases not matched to a gene; V was cut back by 6 bases and J by 8 bases. The CDR3 coding sequence is TGTGCCAGCAGATACGCGGGACAGGGAGGGGGCTACACCTTC. Its translation: CASRYAGQGGGYTF.

This clone has just one count. V and J are TRBV16 and TRBJ2-7, with 15 bases aligning to TRBD2. The J segment lost 4 bases and the V segment lost 6 bases, leaving 10 bases of the junction unmatched. The CDR3 length is 17 residues. CDR1 and CDR2 from the germline V gene are KGHSY and FQNENV. In DNA, the CDR3 is TGTGCCAGCAGTCCTGGACTAGCGGGGGGGCCGGGGTACGAGCAGTACTTC. Encoded protein: CASSPGLAGGPGYEQYF. Filled out from reference TRBV16 and TRBJ2-7, the complete variable domain reads GEEVAQTPKHLVRGEGQKAKLYCAPIKGHSYVFWYQQVLKNEFKFLISFQNENVFDETGMPKERFSAKCLPNSPCSLEIQATKLEDSAVYFCASSPGLAGGPGYEQYFGPGTRLTVT.

This chain connects TRBV11-2 to TRBJ2-3; 9 bases line up with TRBD1. J was trimmed by 3 bases and V by 6 bases; bases with no gene match: 4. CDR1 is SGHAT and CDR2 is FQNNGV in the germline V gene. This CDR3 contains 14 residues. CDR3: CASRPGTGTDTQYF. The CDR3 region has the DNA TGTGCCAGCAGACCCGGGACAGGGACAGATACGCAGTATTTT.

This chain uses TRBV27 with TRBJ1-2, with a possible D match to TRBD1 (5 bases). The CDR3 has 16 amino acids. Germline assignment: CDR1 MNHEY and CDR2 SMNVEV (reference sequence). V gave up 0 bases and J gave up 4 bases, with 15 bases separating them. The CDR3 sequence: CASSLSAGAPLYGYTF. The CDR3 nucleotides read TGTGCCAGCAGTTTATCTGCTGGGGCCCCCCTCTATGGCTACACCTTC.

The V call is TRBV7-6, the J call TRBJ2-3, with TRBD1 as a possible D gene (6 bases). The germline CDR1 and CDR2 sequences are SGHVS and FNYEAQ. This CDR3 is built from 13 residues. The V end was cut by 5 bases, the J end by 6 bases, with 12 bases between. CDR3 sequence: CASSPRQEDTQYF. Here the CDR3 DNA reads TGTGCCAGCAGCCCCCGACAGGAGGATACGCAGTATTTT. The whole variable domain, remainder taken from reference TRBV7-6 and TRBJ2-3, is GAGVSQSPRYKVTKRGQDVALRCDPISGHVSLYWYRQALGQGPEFLTYFNYEAQQDKSGLPNDRFSAERPEGSISTLTIQRTEQRDSAMYRCASSPRQEDTQYFGPGTRLTVL.

The chain couples TRBV5-1 to TRBJ1-2, with D perhaps TRBD1 (5 bases). V was cut by 0 bases and J by 8 bases, with 11 bases left in between. CDR3 length equals 13 residues. CDR1 and CDR2 (germline): SGHRS, YFSETQ. CDR3 region: CASSLEGMSGYTF. In DNA form, the CDR3 reads TGCGCCAGCAGCTTGGAGGGGATGAGCGGCTACACCTTC.

The chain uses TRBV5-4 and TRBJ2-1, with 7 bases identical to TRBD1. The CDR3 is 14 amino acids. Unmatched junction bases numbered 4, after V lost 0 bases and J lost 7 bases. Germline CDR1 and CDR2: SGHNT and YYREEE (reference sequence). CDR3 sequence reads: CASSLGQGRNEQFF. CDR3 bases: TGTGCCAGCAGCTTGGGACAGGGTCGTAATGAGCAGTTCTTC.

The CDR3 DNA sequence: TGCGCCAGCAGCTTGGGGCCGGAGGCGGAGGATACGCAGTATTTT. This codes for CASSLGPEAEDTQYF. This chain links TRBV5-1 with TRBJ2-3, with TRBD2 as a possible D gene (5 bases). V lost 0 bases to trimming and J lost 6 bases, with 14 bases between them. The CDR3 is made up of 15 amino acids. CDR1 and CDR2 (germline): SGHRS, YFSETQ.

This clone has a handful of counts. CDR3 amino acids: CASGTHPNTEAFF. CDR3 nucleotide sequence: TGTGCCAGCGGTACACACCCAAACACTGAAGCTTTCTTT. This chain joins TRBV11-2 and TRBJ1-1; D uncertain. The CDR3 runs 13 residues. Germline V gene lookup returns CDR1 SGHAT and CDR2 FQNNGV. With 8 bases removed from V and 2 bases from J, the gap between germline ends came to 12 bases.